These T cell receptor beta chains were read from a single sample in a study of prognosis after radiotherapy for stage I lung cancer. Via MiXCR, TCRdb re-called the multiplex PCR reads, giving one row per CDR3 protein. The sample includes around 14,000 distinct CDR3 sequences, approximately 30% seen only once; the top ten take 28%. This specimen was PBMCs, taken before or after stereotactic body radiation therapy (not recorded which). The receptors shown here come from a donor aged 50 or older with non-small cell lung cancer. CDR3s include the opening cysteine and the closing phenylalanine or tryptophan. D genes are given only for firm matches. The listing skips clone size in some rows; elsewhere it reads once, few, many or a size class.

NA	medium-sized	TRBV28	TRBJ1-6	TGTGCCAGCAGTTCCCGACAGAATTCACCCCTCCACTTT	CASSSRQNSPLHF
NA	many	TRBV4-2	TRBJ1-1	TGTGCCAGCAGCCGTGAAGATGAAGCTTTCTTT	CASSREDEAFF
NA	many	TRBV20-1	TRBJ2-7	TGCAGTGCTAGTAGGGCAGGGTCTACCTACGAGCAGTACTTC	CSASRAGSTYEQYF
TRBD2	NA	TRBV24-1	TRBJ2-1	TGTGCCACCTGCGGGGGCTCCTACAATGAGCAGTTCTTC	CATCGGSYNEQFF
TRBD1	many	TRBV18	TRBJ2-7	TGTGCCAGCTCCGGGACAGGACCAACCTACGAGCAGTACTTC	CASSGTGPTYEQYF
TRBD2	many	TRBV5-1	TRBJ2-7	TGCGCCAGCCGCTCACTAGCGGGAGGCTACGAGCAGTACTTC	CASRSLAGGYEQYF
NA	NA	TRBV9	TRBJ1-6	TGTGCCAGCAGCGCCCCCAATTCACCCCACTTT	CASSAPNSPHF
TRBD2	many	TRBV19	TRBJ2-5	TGTGCCAGTAGCCAGCCCACTAGCGGGGCAGAGACCCAGTACTTC	CASSQPTSGAETQYF
NA	many	TRBV5-1	TRBJ1-1	TGCGCCAGCAGCTTGGCCCCTACAGGGAGGGGCACTGAAGCTTTCTTT	CASSLAPTGRGTEAFF
NA	once	TRBV6-1	TRBJ2-7	TGTGCCAGCAGTCGCGGTGGGACCGCGTTGGAGCATTACTTC	CASSRGGTALEHYF
NA	many	TRBV28	TRBJ1-1	TGTGCCAGCAGTCCAGGGTGGACTGAAGCTTTCTTT	CASSPGWTEAFF
NA	NA	TRBV7-3	TRBJ2-3	TGTGCCAGCACCCCAACAGATACGCAGTATTTT	CASTPTDTQYF
TRBD2	many	TRBV20-1	TRBJ2-1	TGCAGTGCTAGGGGCCGGGGGGGAGGGCAGTTCTTC	CSARGRGGGQFF
NA	many	TRBV10-2	TRBJ1-1	TGCGCCAGCAGCAGACAGATGAACACTGAAGCTTTCTTT	CASSRQMNTEAFF
NA	many	TRBV5-1	TRBJ1-4	TGCGCCAGCAGCAGGGGTGGGGCTACCAATGAAAAACTGTTTTTT	CASSRGGATNEKLFF
NA	NA	TRBV28	TRBJ2-2	TGTACCAGCAGTAGCGCGCGGGGTTTGCGCGTGGAGCTGTTTTTT	CTSSSARGLRVELFF
TRBD2	many	TRBV19	TRBJ2-1	TGTGCCAGTAGTGCCTATAGCGGGAGGGCCTACAATGAGCAGTTCTTC	CASSAYSGRAYNEQFF
NA	many	TRBV5-1	TRBJ2-7	TGCGCCAGCAGCTTAGGCCCGGAGGGCGAGCAGTACTTC	CASSLGPEGEQYF
NA	NA	TRBV6-1	TRBJ2-7	TGTGCCAGCAGACTACGTGAACCCTACGAGCAGTACTTC	CASRLREPYEQYF
TRBD1	many	TRBV9	TRBJ1-4	TGTGCCAGCAGCGTAGCTCTGCAGGGGGTAAATGAAAAACTGTTTTTT	CASSVALQGVNEKLFF
NA	medium-sized	TRBV5-1	TRBJ2-1	TGCGCCAGCAGCTTGGCCGGGGATACCTACAATGAGCAGTTCTTC	CASSLAGDTYNEQFF
NA	many	TRBV7-9	TRBJ1-3	TGTGCCAGCAGCTTAACCCCGTCTGGAAACACCATATATTTT	CASSLTPSGNTIYF
TRBD2	many	TRBV25-1	TRBJ2-5	TGTGCCAGCAGTCCAAGGACTAGCCGGGAAGAGACCCAGTACTTC	CASSPRTSREETQYF
TRBD2	many	TRBV13	TRBJ2-2	TGTGCCAGCAGCTTAATGCGCGGGAGCATGACCGGGGAGCTGTTTTTT	CASSLMRGSMTGELFF
NA	many	TRBV28	TRBJ1-1	TGTGCCAGCAGTCCTACAGGGTCCATGAACACTGAAGCTTTCTTT	CASSPTGSMNTEAFF
NA	many	TRBV20-1	TRBJ1-3	TGCAGTGCTTGCGGTGAGGGATCTGGAAACACCATATATTTT	CSACGEGSGNTIYF
NA	many	TRBV7-3	TRBJ2-2	TGTGCCAGCAGCCCCAATCCGGGGACAACCGGGGAGCTGTTTTTT	CASSPNPGTTGELFF
NA	few	TRBV6-1	TRBJ2-1	TGTGCCAGCACTGGGTACGGCTCCTACGATGAGCAGTTCTTC	CASTGYGSYDEQFF
NA	many	TRBV5-5	TRBJ1-4	TGTGCCAGCAGCTTTTCCACGGGAGAAAAACTGTTTTTT	CASSFSTGEKLFF
NA	NA	TRBV15	TRBJ2-1	TGTGCCACCAGCAGTGAAGAGCTAGCGCCTTACAATGAGCAGTTCTTC	CATSSEELAPYNEQFF
NA	many	TRBV20-1	TRBJ1-5	TGCAGTGCTAGAGTGCGGGGGGGCCGCAATCAGCCCCAGCATTTT	CSARVRGGRNQPQHF
TRBD1	many	TRBV27	TRBJ2-2	TGTGCCAGCAGTTCCCGGGACAGGGGGCGTACCGGGGAGCTGTTTTTT	CASSSRDRGRTGELFF
TRBD1	many	TRBV27	TRBJ1-2	TGTGCCAGCAGTTCCCCGACAGGGGGCCACTATGGCTACACCTTC	CASSSPTGGHYGYTF
NA	once	TRBV28	TRBJ1-2	TGTGCCAGCAGCCTAACTATGGTGGGTAAAAGGGGTGGCTACACCTTC	CASSLTMVGKRGGYTF
TRBD1	many	TRBV4-1	TRBJ2-7	TGCGCCAGCAGCCAAGAATCTGGGGACAGGGGCCTCTACGAGCAGTACTTC	CASSQESGDRGLYEQYF
TRBD2	many	TRBV7-9	TRBJ2-1	TGTGCCAGCAGCTTACCCGGGGGCCGACTAGCGGGATATGAGCAGTTCTTC	CASSLPGGRLAGYEQFF
TRBD2	many	TRBV5-1	TRBJ2-7	TGCGCCAGCAGCTTGGGGCCAACTAGCGGTAGAGAGCAGTACTTC	CASSLGPTSGREQYF
NA	many	TRBV7-2	TRBJ2-3	TGTGCCAGCAGCTTATTAGGCGTGGCAGATACGCAGTATTTT	CASSLLGVADTQYF
NA	many	TRBV5-4	TRBJ2-7	TGTGCCAGCAGCTTGGCCGGGCCCCCCTACGAGCAGTACTTC	CASSLAGPPYEQYF
NA	NA	TRBV20-1	TRBJ2-3	TGCAGTGCCAAGTGGGGTGGGGGAGTGGGCACAGATACGCAGTATTTT	CSAKWGGGVGTDTQYF